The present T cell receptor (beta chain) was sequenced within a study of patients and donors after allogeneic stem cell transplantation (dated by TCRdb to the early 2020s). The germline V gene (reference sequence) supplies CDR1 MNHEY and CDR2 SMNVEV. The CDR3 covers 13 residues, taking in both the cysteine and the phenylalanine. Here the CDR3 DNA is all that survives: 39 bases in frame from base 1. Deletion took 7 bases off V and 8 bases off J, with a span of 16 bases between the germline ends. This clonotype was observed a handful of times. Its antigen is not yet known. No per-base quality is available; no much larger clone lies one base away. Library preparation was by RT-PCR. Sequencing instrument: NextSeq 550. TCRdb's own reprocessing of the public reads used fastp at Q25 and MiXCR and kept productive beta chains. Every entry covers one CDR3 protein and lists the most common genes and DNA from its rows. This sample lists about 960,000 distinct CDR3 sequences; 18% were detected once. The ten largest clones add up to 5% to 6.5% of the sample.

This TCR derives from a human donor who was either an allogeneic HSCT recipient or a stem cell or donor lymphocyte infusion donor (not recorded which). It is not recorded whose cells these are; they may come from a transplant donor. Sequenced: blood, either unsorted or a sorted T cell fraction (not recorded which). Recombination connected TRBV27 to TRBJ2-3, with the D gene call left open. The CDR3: CASTPSHIGTQYF. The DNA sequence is TGTGCCAGCACCCCTTCACATATCGGTACGCAGTATTTT.